Listed here are 2 T cell receptor beta chains from one sample, sequenced in a study of blood T cell repertoires in COVID-19 (dated by TCRdb to between 2020 and 2021). The protocol used for the library was the immunoSEQ multiplex PCR assay. Drawn from immuneACCESS, this table holds only the in-frame rearrangements with V and J called that TCRdb kept. Clones are partly lost; checked studies trace under half to an unresolved V gene and leave the rest unexplained. This sample has 210,000 or so clones in its table, and almost 90% of those were observed once. Roughly 0.6% of the sample comes from the top ten. The sequencing sample was made of peripheral blood. The source is a man aged 50-60 years with acute or convalescent COVID-19.

Turning to this clone: Other nucleotide sequences from this sample produce the same CDR3. This chain connects TRBV6-5 to TRBJ2-3, with D possibly matching TRBD2 (6 bases). V lost 0 bases and J lost 0, with 7 bases in between. Per germline, CDR1 MNHEY and CDR2 SVGAGI. This CDR3 is 15 amino acids long. CDR3 in DNA: TGTGCCAGCAGTTACTCTAGCGGTAGCACAGATACGCAGTATTTT. Residues: CASSYSSGSTDTQYF.

The V gene is TRBV11-1, the J gene TRBJ2-5, with 9 bases aligning to TRBD2. V shed 3 bases, J shed 9 bases, and the junction held 11 bases outside the gene matches. The CDR3 is 15 residues long. CDR1 SGHAT and CDR2 FQDESV come from the germline V gene (reference sequence). In DNA, the CDR3 is TGTGCCAGCAGCTTGAGGGGGACTAGCAGAATGGCCCAGTACTTC. It is translated as CASSLRGTSRMAQYF.